This is a list of T cell receptor beta chains from one sample in a study of blood T cell repertoires in COVID-19. Here immunoSEQ multiplex PCR was the method, and the copy in TCRdb shows in-frame clones only, minus some. The sample consists of some 200,000 clones, about 80% of them appearing once. The sample consisted of peripheral blood. The receptors here all came from a woman older than 75 with COVID-19, enrolled during active disease. CDR3s include the opening cysteine and the closing phenylalanine or tryptophan. Fields, in order: V gene, clone size, D gene, J gene, CDR3 protein, CDR3 DNA. A D gene is named only where the DNA matches it firmly. The listing skips clone size in some rows; elsewhere it reads once, few, many or a size class.

TRBV5-4	NA	TRBD1	TRBJ2-2	CASSRRDRGSGELFF	TGTGCCAGCAGCCGCCGGGACAGGGGGTCGGGGGAGCTGTTTTTT
TRBV24-1	NA	NA	TRBJ2-2	CATSDTASGSGELFF	TGTGCCACCAGTGATACCGCCTCAGGGTCCGGGGAGCTGTTTTTT
TRBV18	NA	NA	TRBJ1-5	CASSPSVGEAGGDQPQHF	TGTGCCAGCTCACCATCAGTGGGCGAGGCCGGAGGGGATCAGCCCCAGCATTTT
TRBV19	once	NA	TRBJ1-1	CASSPTGTLMNTEAFF	TGTGCCAGTAGTCCAACCGGGACACTCATGAACACTGAAGCTTTCTTT
TRBV5-1	NA	TRBD1	TRBJ1-1	CASSLVSSGQGARVAFF	TGCGCCAGCAGCTTGGTCTCTTCGGGACAGGGCGCCAGGGTAGCTTTCTTT
TRBV18	NA	NA	TRBJ1-3	CATREGGSGNTIYF	TGTGCCACCCGCGAGGGTGGCTCTGGAAACACCATATATTTT
TRBV5-1	once	TRBD1	TRBJ1-2	CASSLSRAGQGNYGYTF	TGCGCCAGCAGCTTGTCGAGGGCGGGACAGGGAAACTATGGCTACACCTTC
TRBV5-1	once	NA	TRBJ1-2	CASSPGAPANYGYTF	TGCGCCAGCAGCCCAGGGGCCCCAGCTAACTATGGCTACACCTTC
TRBV27	NA	TRBD2	TRBJ2-7	CASSSRVSGSSYEQYF	TGTGCCAGCAGTTCCCGGGTTAGCGGGAGCTCCTACGAGCAGTACTTC
TRBV5-1	NA	TRBD2	TRBJ2-1	CASSFSGYSYNEQFF	TGCGCCAGCAGCTTTAGCGGGTACTCCTACAATGAGCAGTTCTTC
TRBV5-4	NA	NA	TRBJ1-1	CASSFSRGNTEAFF	TGTGCCAGCAGCTTCAGTAGGGGGAACACTGAAGCTTTCTTT
TRBV29-1	NA	NA	TRBJ1-5	CSVARGSGGNQPQHF	TGCAGCGTCGCGAGGGGGTCAGGGGGCAATCAGCCCCAGCATTTT
TRBV2	NA	TRBD1	TRBJ1-6	CASSARQGNNSPLHF	TGTGCCAGCAGCGCTCGACAGGGAAATAATTCACCCCTCCACTTT
TRBV6-1	NA	TRBD1	TRBJ2-7	CASSEDRAPYEQYF	TGTGCCAGCAGTGAGGACAGGGCGCCCTACGAGCAGTACTTC
TRBV7-9	NA	NA	TRBJ2-5	CASSLGTGETQYF	TGTGCCAGCAGCTTAGGCACAGGAGAGACCCAGTACTTC
TRBV9	once	NA	TRBJ1-2	CASSRDSYGYTF	TGTGCCAGCAGCCGAGACAGCTATGGCTACACCTTC
TRBV18	NA	NA	TRBJ2-5	CASSPPSLGTQYF	TGTGCCAGCTCACCACCAAGCCTTGGGACCCAGTACTTC
TRBV3-1/TRBV3-2	NA	TRBD1	TRBJ1-1	CASQQGWLTEAFF	TGTGCCAGCCAACAGGGGTGGCTAACTGAAGCTTTCTTT
TRBV11-1	NA	NA	TRBJ2-7	CASSLMDSYEQYF	TGTGCCAGCAGCCTTATGGACAGCTACGAGCAGTACTTC
TRBV5-1	NA	TRBD1	TRBJ1-2	CASRGGGQVVYGYTF	TGCGCCAGCAGAGGCGGAGGACAGGTTGTTTATGGCTACACCTTC
TRBV18	few	NA	TRBJ2-7	CASSPQGTYEQYF	TGTGCCAGCTCACCGCAGGGTACCTACGAGCAGTACTTC
TRBV4-2	NA	TRBD2	TRBJ2-1	CASGLAGGLTNEQFF	TGTGCCAGCGGATTAGCGGGAGGGCTCACCAATGAGCAGTTCTTC
TRBV28	NA	NA	TRBJ2-1	CASSPRAGRYNEQFF	TGTGCCAGCAGTCCCAGGGCAGGACGCTACAATGAGCAGTTCTTC
TRBV7-8	NA	NA	TRBJ1-1	CASSLIGWGGEAFF	TGTGCCAGCAGCCTCATCGGATGGGGCGGTGAAGCTTTCTTT
TRBV6-5	NA	NA	TRBJ2-7	CASRLPGGHEQYF	TGTGCCAGCAGACTGCCCGGGGGGCACGAGCAGTACTTC
TRBV10-3	NA	TRBD1	TRBJ1-5	CAISTGTGGAGYQPQHF	TGTGCCATCAGTACCGGGACAGGGGGCGCAGGGTATCAGCCCCAGCATTTT
TRBV3-1/TRBV3-2	NA	NA	TRBJ2-2	CASSQGGLLNTGELFF	TGTGCCAGCAGCCAAGGCGGACTTCTGAACACCGGGGAGCTGTTTTTT
TRBV19	once	NA	TRBJ1-1	CASSMLDIGQSTEAFF	TGTGCCAGTAGTATGCTGGACATCGGGCAGAGCACTGAAGCTTTCTTT
TRBV3-1/TRBV3-2	NA	NA	TRBJ1-2	CASSQGWETAHFYYGYTF	TGTGCCAGCAGCCAAGGTTGGGAGACGGCGCATTTTTACTATGGCTACACCTTC
TRBV2	few	NA	TRBJ2-1	CASSLERVEQFF	TGTGCCAGCTCCCTTGAGAGGGTAGAGCAGTTCTTC
TRBV15	NA	NA	TRBJ2-1	CATSRVGRFEQFF	TGTGCCACCAGCAGAGTTGGGAGGTTTGAGCAGTTCTTC
TRBV5-1	NA	TRBD1	TRBJ2-7	CASSPGGTGGAEQYF	TGCGCCAGCAGCCCGGGGGGGACAGGGGGCGCCGAGCAGTACTTC
TRBV5-6	NA	NA	TRBJ2-1	CASNPQDRYNEQFF	TGTGCCAGCAACCCCCAGGACAGATACAATGAGCAGTTCTTC
TRBV13	few	NA	TRBJ1-3	CASSLPQSGAGNTIYF	TGTGCCAGCAGCTTACCTCAGTCAGGGGCTGGAAACACCATATATTTT
TRBV5-1	NA	TRBD2	TRBJ2-1	CASSRLPTSGRNNEQFF	TGCGCCAGCAGCCGCCTACCCACTAGCGGGAGGAACAATGAGCAGTTCTTC
TRBV6-6	NA	NA	TRBJ2-2	CASSPMPGQENTGELFF	TGTGCCAGCAGTCCCATGCCGGGACAAGAGAACACCGGGGAGCTGTTTTTT
TRBV2	NA	NA	TRBJ1-3	CASSVGGAGNTIYF	TGTGCCAGCAGTGTGGGGGGGGCAGGAAACACCATATATTTT
TRBV2	NA	NA	TRBJ2-3	CAPRQADTDTQYF	TGTGCCCCCCGGCAAGCGGACACAGATACGCAGTATTTT
TRBV6-5	NA	NA	TRBJ2-3	CASIRRGPPDTQYF	TGTGCCAGCATACGAAGGGGCCCTCCTGATACGCAGTATTTT
TRBV29-1	once	NA	TRBJ1-5	CSVTTGINQPQHF	TGCAGCGTGACCACAGGGATAAATCAGCCCCAGCATTTT
TRBV5-1	NA	TRBD2	TRBJ2-1	CASSLGGGAYNEQFF	TGCGCCAGCAGCTTGGGTGGGGGGGCCTACAATGAGCAGTTCTTC
TRBV18	few	NA	TRBJ1-5	CASSPGGDQPQHF	TGTGCCAGCTCACCAGGAGGGGACCAGCCCCAGCATTTT
TRBV18	NA	NA	TRBJ1-5	CASSPITGNQPQHF	TGTGCCAGCTCACCTATTACAGGGAATCAGCCCCAGCATTTT
TRBV4-1	NA	NA	TRBJ1-2	CASSQGRGSSNYGYTF	TGCGCCAGCAGCCAAGGGCGGGGCAGCTCTAACTATGGCTACACCTTC
TRBV27	NA	TRBD1	TRBJ1-1	CASTSRGLSTEAFF	TGTGCCAGCACCTCCAGGGGGCTCTCAACTGAAGCTTTCTTT
TRBV2	NA	NA	TRBJ1-1	CASSVVQEREAFF	TGTGCCAGCAGTGTAGTACAGGAGAGGGAAGCTTTCTTT
TRBV6-5	NA	NA	TRBJ2-7	CASRLTTPSYEQYF	TGTGCCAGCAGGCTGACTACCCCCTCCTACGAGCAGTACTTC
TRBV7-3	NA	NA	TRBJ2-5	CASSLTLRETQYF	TGTGCCAGCAGCTTAACGTTGCGAGAGACCCAGTACTTC
TRBV3-1/TRBV3-2	NA	TRBD1	TRBJ1-6	CASSQGTGVGSPLHF	TGTGCCAGCAGCCAAGGGACAGGGGTTGGTTCACCCCTCCACTTT
TRBV10-3	NA	TRBD1	TRBJ2-3	CAISKPGQGDTDTQYF	TGTGCCATCAGCAAACCGGGACAGGGGGATACAGATACGCAGTATTTT